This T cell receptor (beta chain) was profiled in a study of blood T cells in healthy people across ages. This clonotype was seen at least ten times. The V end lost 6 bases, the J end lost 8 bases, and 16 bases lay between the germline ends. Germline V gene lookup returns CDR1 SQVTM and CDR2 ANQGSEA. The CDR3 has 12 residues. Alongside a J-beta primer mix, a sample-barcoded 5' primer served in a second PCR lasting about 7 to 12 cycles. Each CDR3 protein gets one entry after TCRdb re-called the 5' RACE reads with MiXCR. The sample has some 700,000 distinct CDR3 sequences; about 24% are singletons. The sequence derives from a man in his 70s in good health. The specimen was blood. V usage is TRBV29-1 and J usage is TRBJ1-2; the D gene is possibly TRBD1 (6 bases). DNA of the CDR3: TGCAGCGTACCTCCAGGGGCGGGAGGCTACACCTTC. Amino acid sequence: CSVPPGAGGYTF.